These 18 T cell receptor beta chains share one sample of origin, sequenced in a study of breast tumors, draining lymph nodes, adjacent tissues. Axillary draining lymph nodes of breast cancer patients supplied the node samples. TCRdb recomputed calls from the multiplex PCR reads with MiXCR, one row per CDR3 protein. The sample holds roughly 80,000 distinct CDR3 sequences; about 21% are singletons and the top ten take about 2.2%. Source material: axillary lymph node tissue. Every receptor here comes from a female donor with breast cancer. Some clones in this sample may be carry-over from other donors' samples.

This clonotype was found a few times. The J gene is TRBJ2-2, the V gene TRBV28; D uncertain. Per germline, CDR1 MDHEN and CDR2 SYDVKM. Trimming took off 6 bases at V and 5 bases at J, with 16 bases between the two ends. This CDR3 comprises 15 residues. CDR3 nucleotides: TGTGCCAGCAGCCAAGGACCGAGCTTTACCGGGGAGCTGTTTTTT. This codes for CASSQGPSFTGELFF.

This clonotype was observed many times. V and J are TRBV9 and TRBJ2-1; D might be TRBD1 or TRBD2, each matching 5 bases. V shed 3 bases and J shed 1 base, with 11 bases lying between them. This CDR3 has 15 amino acids. From germline, CDR1 is SGDLS and CDR2 YYNGEE. CDR3 amino acids: CASSAGTDSYNEQFF. In DNA form, the CDR3 reads TGTGCCAGCAGCGCCGGGACCGATTCCTACAATGAGCAGTTCTTC.

A note on this clonotype: This sequence may be a read error, since a much larger clone differs from it by one base. The chain has TRBV9 and TRBJ2-1, with D perhaps given as TRBD1 or TRBD2 (5 bases each). The CDR3 totals 14 residues. The germline V and J ends were trimmed by 3 bases and 11 bases, with 18 bases remaining between them. Germline V gene data show CDR1 as SGDLS and CDR2 as YYNGEE. CDR3 residues: CASSESARGSKQFF. CDR3 DNA: TGTGCCAGCAGCGAAAGCGCGAGGGGAAGTAAGCAGTTCTTC.

This clonotype occurred many times. V is TRBV11-3 and J is TRBJ2-3, with D perhaps given as TRBD1 or TRBD2 (5 bases each). Germline lookup yields CDR1 SGHNT and CDR2 YENEEA. The CDR3 is made up of 19 amino acids. V was cut by 3 bases and J by 2 bases, with 24 bases left in between. The CDR3: CASSFEGRWASINTDTQYF. CDR3 bases: TGTGCCAGCAGCTTCGAGGGACGGTGGGCCAGTATAAACACAGATACGCAGTATTTT.

This clonotype has at least ten counts. The chain is built from TRBV7-2 and TRBJ2-7; D uncertain. Trimming removed 5 bases from V and 6 bases from J, with 8 bases in between. This CDR3 is built from 11 residues. Germline CDR1 is SGHTA and CDR2 is FQGNSA. The CDR3 nucleotides are TGTGCCAGCAGCCCCGGCCCCGAGCAGTACTTC. This gives the protein CASSPGPEQYF.

The rearrangement links TRBV28 to TRBJ2-2; D is unclear. V shed 6 bases and J shed 5 bases, with 10 bases lying between them. The CDR3 is 13 residues long. Germline V CDR1 and CDR2: MDHEN, SYDVKM. The CDR3 loop is CASSQDSTGELFF. The CDR3 nucleotides are TGTGCCAGCAGCCAAGACTCAACCGGGGAGCTGTTTTTT.

This clonotype was recorded many times. This chain uses TRBV20-1 with TRBJ2-5; 10 bases fit TRBD2. The CDR3 is made up of 13 amino acids. The germline V gene has CDR1 DFQATT and CDR2 SNEGSKA (reference sequence). The J segment lost 4 bases and the V segment lost 3 bases, leaving 2 bases of the junction unmatched. This CDR3 is CSASLAGVETQYF. In DNA, the CDR3 is TGCAGTGCTAGTCTAGCGGGAGTAGAGACCCAGTACTTC.

This clonotype was recorded at least ten times. The chain combines TRBV19 with TRBJ2-5, with TRBD1 identical over 8 bases. The trim removed 4 bases at V and 4 bases at J, leaving 8 bases unmatched. This CDR3 has 15 residues. Per the germline V gene, CDR1 is LNHDA and CDR2 is SQIVND (reference sequence). The chain's CDR3 is CASSRNGQGPETQYF. CDR3 DNA: TGTGCCAGTAGTAGAAATGGACAGGGCCCAGAGACCCAGTACTTC.

At least ten counts were recorded for this clonotype. The rearrangement links TRBV9 to TRBJ2-1, with 10 positions matching TRBD1. Germline trimming cut 3 bases from V and 1 base from J; bases unmatched to any gene: 1. Germline V CDR1 and CDR2: SGDLS, YYNGEE. The CDR3 is 15 residues long. The CDR3 region is CASSGQGASYNEQFF. Written as DNA, the CDR3 is TGTGCCAGCAGCGGACAGGGGGCATCCTACAATGAGCAGTTCTTC.

In its sample, this clonotype was seen once. Since a much larger clone is just one base distant, this may be a read error. The chain links TRBV4-1 to TRBJ2-2; a weak D match, TRBD2 (5 bases). The CDR3 is 16 amino acids. V was shortened by 3 bases and J by 5 bases, with 16 bases between the two germline ends. Germline V CDR1 and CDR2: MGHRA, YSYEKL. The CDR3 sequence is CASSQNGVGETGELFF. The CDR3 nucleotides read TGCGCCAGCAGCCAGAACGGAGTGGGAGAGACCGGGGAGCTGTTTTTT.

V usage is TRBV2 and J usage is TRBJ1-1; TRBD1 matches 7 bases. The V and J ends lost 6 bases and 1 base, in that order; junction bases with no gene match: 8. From germline, CDR1 is SNHLY and CDR2 FYNNEI. This CDR3 has 15 residues. CDR3 DNA sequence: TGTGCCAGCAGAGAACAGGGGTCGGGGAACACTGAAGCTTTCTTT. Protein: CASREQGSGNTEAFF.

At least ten counts were recorded for this clonotype. The CDR3 is CATAPEGKADTQYF. CDR3 DNA sequence: TGTGCCACCGCGCCCGAGGGGAAAGCAGATACGCAGTATTTT. V usage is TRBV6-2 or TRBV6-3 and J usage is TRBJ2-3; either TRBD1 or TRBD2 may supply D (5 bases each). CDR1 is MNHEY and CDR2 is SVGEGT in the germline V gene. The CDR3 contains 14 residues. V lost 10 bases and J lost 4, with 18 bases in between.

This clonotype appeared many times. The chain links TRBV5-1 to TRBJ2-5; 8 positions agree with TRBD2. The CDR3 loop spans 15 amino acids. Germline values: CDR1 SGHRS, CDR2 YFSETQ. Trimming took 2 bases from V and 3 from J; bases not matched to a gene: 6. For the CDR3, the DNA is TGCGCCAGCAGCTTTTCCAGCGGGAGAGAAGAGACCCAGTACTTC. Amino acids: CASSFSSGREETQYF.

This clonotype was observed many times. V and J are TRBV4-3 and TRBJ1-4; 8 bases map to TRBD1. The CDR3 sequence is 15 residues long. The V and J ends lost 2 bases and 3 bases, in that order; junction bases with no gene match: 2. CDR1 and CDR2 from the germline V gene are LGHNA and YSLEER. Here the CDR3 reads CASSQRTGPNEKLFF. CDR3 DNA sequence: TGCGCCAGCAGCCAAAGGACAGGGCCTAATGAAAAACTGTTTTTT.

The table lists this clonotype with many counts. This chain links TRBV10-2 with TRBJ2-6; D unresolved. The CDR3 runs 14 residues. V dropped 11 bases and J dropped 4 bases, with 15 bases sitting between them. Germline CDR1 reads WSHSY; CDR2 reads SAAADI. The chain's CDR3 is CAVKGFQGANVLTF. Written as DNA, the CDR3 is TGCGCCGTTAAGGGATTCCAGGGGGCCAACGTCCTGACTTTC.

This clonotype showed up many times. This chain uses TRBV19 with TRBJ1-5; D not resolved. Germline CDR1 and CDR2: LNHDA and SQIVND (reference sequence). The CDR3 spans 14 residues. Trimming stripped 6 bases from V and 7 bases from J, with 16 bases between. CDR3 DNA sequence: TGTGCCAGTAGCACCTATGAGGCAAGACAGCCCCAGCATTTT. Protein sequence: CASSTYEARQPQHF.

In this sample, this clonotype turned up many times. The V gene is TRBV15, the J gene TRBJ2-7; D possibly matches TRBD1 or TRBD2 (5 bases each). The V gene lost 0 bases and the J gene lost 2 bases, with 8 bases spanning the gap. Germline lookup yields CDR1 LNHNV and CDR2 YYDKDF (reference sequence). This CDR3 is built from 14 residues. CDR3 in DNA: TGTGCCACCAGCAGAGATTCGGGGCCCTACGAGCAGTACTTC. Its protein product is CATSRDSGPYEQYF.

The rearrangement uses TRBV19 and TRBJ2-6; 7 positions match TRBD2. The CDR3 consists of 17 residues. CDR1 LNHDA and CDR2 SQIVND come from the germline V gene (reference sequence). Trimming took 8 bases from V and 0 from J; bases not matched to a gene: 10. The CDR3 DNA sequence: TGTGCCAGTGGTCGGGGGGTCTCTTTCTCTGGGGCCAACGTCCTGACTTTC. Residues: CASGRGVSFSGANVLTF.